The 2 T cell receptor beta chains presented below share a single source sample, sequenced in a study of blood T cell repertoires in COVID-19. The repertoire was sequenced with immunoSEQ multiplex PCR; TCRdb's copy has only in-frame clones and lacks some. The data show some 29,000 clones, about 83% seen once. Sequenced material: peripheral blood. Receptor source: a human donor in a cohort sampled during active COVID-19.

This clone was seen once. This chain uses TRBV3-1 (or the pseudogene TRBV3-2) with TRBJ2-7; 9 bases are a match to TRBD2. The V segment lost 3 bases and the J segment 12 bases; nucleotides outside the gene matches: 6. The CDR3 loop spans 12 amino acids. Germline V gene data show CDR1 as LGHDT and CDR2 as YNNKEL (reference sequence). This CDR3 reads CASSHEVGLAYF. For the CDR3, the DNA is TGTGCCAGCAGCCACGAGGTGGGACTAGCGTACTTC.

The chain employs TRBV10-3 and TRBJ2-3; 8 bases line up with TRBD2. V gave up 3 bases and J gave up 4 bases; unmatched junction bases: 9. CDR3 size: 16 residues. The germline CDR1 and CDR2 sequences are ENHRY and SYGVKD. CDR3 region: CAISDPPGLVSDTQYF. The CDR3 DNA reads TGTGCCATCAGTGATCCTCCGGGACTAGTTTCAGATACGCAGTATTTT.